This T cell receptor beta chain comes out of a study of blood T cell repertoires in COVID-19. Measured with immunoSEQ multiplex PCR; TCRdb has only the in-frame clones, and not every one. The sample includes fewer than 200,000 clones, approximately 79% of them seen just once. Study members were between roughly 18 and 90 years old and lived in roughly 24 US regions. Assignments of participants to cohorts depended upon their own reported clinical history. Trimming cost V 1 base and J 1 base, with 22 bases left between them. This CDR3 is 18 amino acids long. Per the germline V gene, CDR1 is SQVTM and CDR2 is ANQGSEA.

The source material was PBMCs or T cells enriched from blood (not recorded which). The origin of this receptor is a woman in her sixties or seventies with acute COVID-19. The chain combines TRBV29-1 with TRBJ1-2; maybe TRBD1 (6 bases). The CDR3 DNA follows: TGCAGCGTTGAAGTAAGGGGGGGGCCCGAGATACTTAACTATGGCTACACCTTC. Translated, it gives CSVEVRGGPEILNYGYTF.